This T cell receptor (beta chain) emerged from a study of regulatory T cells in long-lasting Graves disease. Study outcomes and limitations: Among persistent patients, a larger number of public clonotypes were shared (about 2,700) than among newly diagnosed patients (just over 950). Persistent Graves' patients showed a TCR diversity that was lower than that of newly diagnosed ones. The study found TRBV28, TRBJ1-2 and TRBJ2-5 favored in persistent disease.

Time point of the sample: newly diagnosed GD, antithyroid drugs for less than 3 months. RNA from PBMCs was the source of the TCR library. Patients met American Thyroid Association criteria for Graves' disease. This clonotype was counted ten times or more. The antigen remains undetermined. Trimming stripped 2 bases from V and 6 bases from J, with 11 bases between. Germline lookup yields CDR1 GTSNPN and CDR2 SVGIG (reference sequence). This CDR3 is built from 12 residues. According to the study, TCR beta libraries were built with iRepertoire HTBI primers and CDR3-region Arm-PCR. Each CDR3 protein gets one entry after TCRdb re-called the multiplex PCR reads with MiXCR. The data show roughly 350,000 distinct CDR3 sequences, around 16% seen once. These data also featured in a second study, about T cells in Graves' hyperthyroidism and ophthalmopathy.

The chain links TRBV30 to TRBJ2-7; D not certain. The clonotype comes from a woman between 18 and 29 years old with Graves disease. The sequences come from peripheral blood mononuclear cells (PBMCs), collected at new diagnosis, from a patient treated with antithyroid drugs. The CDR3 DNA is TGTGCCTGGAGTCCCCCTAGAAGCGAGCAGTACTTC. This translates into CAWSPPRSEQYF.